One and the same sample provided the 10 T cell receptor beta chains below, sequenced in a study of cytomegalovirus exposure and HLA in healthy donors. The PCR had 60 Vbeta and 13 Jbeta primers. Profiling relied on immunoSEQ multiplex PCR, and the TCRdb table lists in-frame clones only, not all of them. The table includes approximately 110,000 clones, 73% detected once. The sample was PBMCs. The receptors here all came from a man aged 55 to 70 in good health and CMV-seropositive.

This clone is a singleton in its sample. The rearrangement uses TRBV29-1 and TRBJ1-1; 7 positions match TRBD1. Germline CDR1 reads SQVTM; CDR2 reads ANQGSEA. With 8 bases clipped from V and 11 bases from J, the junction kept 14 bases outside the gene matches. There are 12 residues in the CDR3. CDR3 in DNA: TGCAGCTTAATGACCGGGACAGCGGTTGCTTTCTTT. Amino acid sequence: CSLMTGTAVAFF.

The chain combines TRBV18 with TRBJ2-5; maybe TRBD2 (6 bases). Looked up from germline, CDR1 is KGHSH and CDR2 is LQKENI. Trimming cost V 1 base and J 1 base, with 10 bases left between them. This CDR3 contains 15 residues. The CDR3 DNA reads TGTGCCAGCTCACCACGGGGAGGTAGCCAAGAGACCCAGTACTTC. Its translation: CASSPRGGSQETQYF.

This rearrangement joins TRBV11-2 to TRBJ2-7, with 8 positions matching TRBD1. V dropped 5 bases and J dropped 1; count of bases not matched to a gene: 4. The CDR3 loop spans 14 amino acids. The germline gives CDR1 SGHAT, CDR2 FQNNGV. The CDR3 nucleotides are TGTGCCAGCAGCCCGGACAGGGTATCCTACGAGCAGTACTTC. Translated, it gives CASSPDRVSYEQYF.

The chain uses TRBV7-8 and TRBJ2-7; D is unresolved. CDR1 and CDR2 (germline): SGHVS, FQNEAQ. The V end was cut by 3 bases, the J end by 0 bases, with 3 bases between. The CDR3 has 12 residues. The CDR3 nucleotides read TGTGCCAGCAGCTTCGGCTCCTACGAGCAGTACTTC. It codes for CASSFGSYEQYF.

The V gene is TRBV28, the J gene TRBJ1-4; D gene ambiguous. Trimming shortened V by 6 bases and J by 5 bases, and 13 bases separated the two germline ends. This CDR3 is 14 amino acids long. Germline loops: CDR1 MDHEN, CDR2 SYDVKM. The CDR3 bases are TGTGCCAGCAGCTCGCCGGTGGTAAATGAAAAACTGTTTTTT. It translates to CASSSPVVNEKLFF.

The chain uses TRBV10-3 and TRBJ2-7, with a weak D call TRBD1 (6 bases). CDR1 is ENHRY and CDR2 is SYGVKD in the germline V gene. The V end was cut by 2 bases, the J end by 2 bases, with 10 bases between. This CDR3 is 14 amino acids long. This CDR3 is CAISEVRGPYEQYF. CDR3 coding DNA: TGTGCCATCAGTGAGGTCAGGGGACCCTACGAGCAGTACTTC.

The J gene is TRBJ2-2, the V gene TRBV10-2, with TRBD1 as a possible D gene (5 bases). Germline V gene sequence: CDR1 WSHSY, CDR2 SAAADI. V was cut by 6 bases and J by 5 bases, with 16 bases left in between. This CDR3 comprises 15 residues. The DNA of the CDR3 is TGCGCCAGCAGCCGACAGCAAAAGGTTACCGGGGAGCTGTTTTTT. Protein product: CASSRQQKVTGELFF.

The rearrangement uses TRBV18 and TRBJ2-7; 9 bases are a match to TRBD2. This CDR3 is built from 14 residues. V shed 10 bases, J shed 6 bases, and the junction held 13 bases outside the gene matches. CDR1 is KGHSH and CDR2 is LQKENI in the germline V gene. The CDR3 here is CATSLGTSTVEQYF. The DNA for the CDR3 is TGTGCCACCAGTCTGGGGACTAGCACCGTCGAGCAGTACTTC. Together with reference TRBV18 and TRBJ2-7, the CDR3 gives the full variable domain: NAGVMQNPRHLVRRRGQEARLRCSPMKGHSHVYWYRQLPEEGLKFMVYLQKENIIDESGMPKERFSAEFPKEGPSILRIQQVVRGDSAAYFCATSLGTSTVEQYFGPGTRLTVT.

The chain joins TRBV5-1 to TRBJ2-1; 8 bases align to TRBD2. With V trimmed by 1 base and J by 4 bases, 1 base remained unmatched. Germline V gene sequence: CDR1 SGHRS, CDR2 YFSETQ. The CDR3 totals 14 residues. The CDR3 sequence: CASSLPSGYNEQFF. The CDR3, as DNA: TGCGCCAGCAGCTTGCCTAGCGGGTACAATGAGCAGTTCTTC. The full variable domain, rest sourced from reference TRBV5-1 and TRBJ2-1, is KAGVTQTPRYLIKTRGQQVTLSCSPISGHRSVSWYQQTPGQGLQFLFEYFSETQRNKGNFPGRFSGRQFSNSRSEMNVSTLELGDSALYLCASSLPSGYNEQFFGPGTRLTVL.

This chain links TRBV28 with TRBJ2-7, with a possible D match to TRBD1 (7 bases). The CDR3 spans 15 residues. V lost 2 bases and J lost 2, with 13 bases in between. In germline, CDR1 is MDHEN, CDR2 SYDVKM. CDR3 protein: CASSLVTGEAYEQYF. Here the CDR3 DNA reads TGTGCCAGCAGTTTAGTAACAGGGGAGGCCTACGAGCAGTACTTC. Full variable domain (outside the CDR3, taken from reference TRBV28 and TRBJ2-7): DVKVTQSSRYLVKRTGEKVFLECVQDMDHENMFWYRQDPGLGLRLIYFSYDVKMKEKGDIPEGYSVSREKKERFSLILESASTNQTSMYLCASSLVTGEAYEQYFGPGTRLTVT.